Shown below are 21 T cell receptor beta chains from a single sample sequenced in a study of blood T cell repertoires in COVID-19. The method was immunoSEQ multiplex PCR; TCRdb's version includes in-frame clones alone and lacks a portion of them. The profile covers roughly 200,000 clones, with around 84% appearing a single time and approximately 3% taken by the ten largest. The sample was peripheral blood. These receptors were collected from a man in his sixties with acute or convalescent COVID-19.

The V and J genes are TRBV7-2 and TRBJ1-2; the match to TRBD1 covers 7 bases. V was pared by 5 bases and J by 8 bases, with 8 bases of the junction left unmatched. The CDR3 runs 13 residues. Germline lookup yields CDR1 SGHTA and CDR2 FQGNSA. CDR3 bases: TGTGCCAGCAGCGTGACAGGGATGGGCGGCTACACCTTC. As protein: CASSVTGMGGYTF.

This clone was recorded once. The chain joins TRBV14 to TRBJ2-5, with 13 positions matching TRBD2. The length of the CDR3 is 17 residues. With 3 bases clipped from V and 5 bases from J, the junction kept 9 bases outside the gene matches. Germline V gene data show CDR1 as SGHDN and CDR2 as FVKESK. The CDR3, as DNA: TGTGCCAGCAGCCACCGGAAACTAGCGGGGGGGCAGGAGACCCAGTACTTC. Translating it yields CASSHRKLAGGQETQYF. Complete variable domain (other parts from reference TRBV14 and TRBJ2-5): EAGVTQFPSHSVIEKGQTVTLRCDPISGHDNLYWYRRVMGKEIKFLLHFVKESKQDESGMPNNRFLAERTGGTYSTLKVQPAELEDSGVYFCASSHRKLAGGQETQYFGPGTRLLVL.

V usage is TRBV7-9 and J usage is TRBJ2-4; TRBD2 is a possible D gene (6 bases). The germline V gene has CDR1 SEHNR and CDR2 FQNEAQ (reference sequence). CDR3 length: 16 residues. Trimming removed 5 bases from V and 0 bases from J, with 14 bases in between. DNA for the CDR3: TGTGCCAGCAGCCAATGGGGCGGGGTAGCCAAAAACATTCAGTACTTC. It yields the protein CASSQWGGVAKNIQYF. Together with reference TRBV7-9 and TRBJ2-4, the CDR3 gives the full variable domain: DTGVSQNPRHKITKRGQNVTFRCDPISEHNRLYWYRQTLGQGPEFLTYFQNEAQLEKSRLLSDRFSAERPKGSFSTLEIQRTEQGDSAMYLCASSQWGGVAKNIQYFGAGTRLSVL.

This clone was detected once. The V and J genes are TRBV5-6 and TRBJ2-7; 8 bases match TRBD1. Germline CDR1 SGHDT, CDR2 YYEEEE. Trimming took 4 bases from V and 3 from J; bases not matched to a gene: 3. This CDR3 has 13 residues. CDR3: CASSQDRGYEQYF. CDR3 nucleotide sequence: TGTGCCAGCAGCCAAGACAGGGGCTACGAGCAGTACTTC.

For this clone: In the same sample, other DNA sequences code for this CDR3. The genes are TRBV5-1 and TRBJ2-5; 7 bases line up with TRBD1. V lost 0 bases to trimming and J lost 1 base; unmatched junction nucleotides: 0. The germline V gene encodes CDR1 SGHRS and CDR2 YFSETQ. This CDR3 spans 14 amino acids. The CDR3 region is CASSLGQGQETQYF. CDR3 bases: TGCGCCAGCAGCTTGGGACAGGGCCAAGAGACCCAGTACTTC.

The chain recombines TRBV5-4 with TRBJ1-2; 10 bases are a match to TRBD1. Germline V gives CDR1 SGHNT, CDR2 YYREEE (reference sequence). The CDR3 is 15 amino acids. The ends lost 5 bases at V and 3 bases at J; junction bases unmatched: 7. CDR3 sequence (DNA): TGTGCCAGCAGTCTACCTGGACAGGGGGACTATGGCTACACCTTC. Translation: CASSLPGQGDYGYTF.

The chain employs TRBV3-1 (or the pseudogene TRBV3-2) and TRBJ2-7, with 9 nucleotides matching TRBD1. This CDR3 has 15 amino acids. The germline CDR1 and CDR2 sequences are LGHDT and YNNKEL (reference sequence). V was pared by 4 bases and J by 2 bases, with 6 bases of the junction left unmatched. The CDR3 DNA is TGTGCCAGCAGCCTGGGACAGGGAGGGGCCTACGAGCAGTACTTC. Amino acids: CASSLGQGGAYEQYF.

CDR3 nucleotides: TGCGCCAGCAGCCAAGACCCGCGGGGGGGCTCTTCTGAGCAGTTCTTC. This codes for CASSQDPRGGSSEQFF. The rearrangement joins TRBV4-3 to TRBJ2-1; 9 bases map to TRBD2. J gave up 9 bases and V 0 bases, and 9 bases lay outside the gene matches. Per germline, CDR1 LGHNA and CDR2 YSLEER. The CDR3 is 16 residues long.

This chain joins TRBV21-1 and TRBJ1-1; the D call in the table, TRBD1, was not verified against the DNA. TRBV21-1 is deemed a pseudogene. This CDR3 is 15 amino acids long. CDR3 in amino acids: CASTTRQGTNTEAFF. The CDR3, as DNA: TGTGCCAGCACTACCAGACAGGGGACGAACACTGAAGCTTTCTTT.

The V and J genes are TRBV27 and TRBJ2-5; 11 nucleotides align to TRBD1. The length of the CDR3 is 14 residues. V was clipped by 4 bases and J by 5 bases; unmatched bases: 3. Germline CDR1 MNHEY, CDR2 SMNVEV (reference sequence). Here the CDR3 reads CASSSGTGGETQYF. Here the CDR3 DNA reads TGTGCCAGCAGTTCCGGGACAGGGGGGGAGACCCAGTACTTC.

The chain recombines TRBV21-1 with TRBJ1-6; the table's D call, TRBD1, has no DNA check behind it. TRBV21-1 is recorded as a pseudogene. This CDR3 comprises 16 residues. CDR3 sequence reads: CASSKVGTVFNSPLHF. CDR3 in DNA: TGTGCCAGCAGCAAAGTCGGGACAGTCTTTAATTCACCCCTCCACTTT.

CDR3: CASGPTGAATNEKLFF. The CDR3 DNA reads TGTGCCAGCGGGCCTACAGGGGCAGCAACTAATGAAAAACTGTTTTTT. This rearrangement joins TRBV2 to TRBJ1-4, with 7 nucleotides matching TRBD1. V was clipped by 8 bases and J by 0 bases; unmatched bases: 9. This CDR3 contains 16 residues. CDR1 is SNHLY, CDR2 FYNNEI, per germline.

This clone was detected once. The chain carries TRBV15 and TRBJ1-6; 8 positions agree with TRBD1. The CDR3 has 17 amino acids. After removal of 0 bases from V and 7 bases from J, the junction contained 8 bases not matched to a gene. The germline CDR1 and CDR2 sequences are LNHNV and YYDKDF (reference sequence). The CDR3 region is CATSRDPGTGRNSPLHF. The DNA for the CDR3 is TGTGCCACCAGCAGAGATCCGGGGACAGGCCGAAATTCACCCCTCCACTTT.

The chain combines TRBV9 with TRBJ1-3, with D possibly matching TRBD1 (5 bases). The CDR3 has 16 residues. Germline assignment: CDR1 SGDLS and CDR2 YYNGEE. V was cut by 0 bases and J by 1 base, with 11 bases left in between. The CDR3 sequence is CASSVGGPASGNTIYF. In nucleotides, the CDR3 is TGTGCCAGCAGCGTAGGGGGCCCGGCGTCTGGAAACACCATATATTTT. The complete variable domain, with remaining parts taken from reference TRBV9 and TRBJ1-3, reads DSGVTQTPKHLITATGQRVTLRCSPRSGDLSVYWYQQSLDQGLQFLIQYYNGEERAKGNILERFSAQQFPDLHSELNLSSLELGDSALYFCASSVGGPASGNTIYFGEGSWLTVV.

The table lists this clone with a few counts. The chain is built from TRBV19 and TRBJ1-2, with 9 bases lining up with TRBD1. Germline loops: CDR1 LNHDA, CDR2 SQIVND (reference sequence). The CDR3 contains 15 residues. V lost 1 base and J lost 7; bases outside the gene matches: 7. The CDR3 loop reads CASSIVRDRVGGYTF. The DNA for the CDR3 is TGTGCCAGTAGTATAGTTCGGGACAGGGTCGGTGGCTACACCTTC.

The rearrangement links TRBV28 to TRBJ1-1; 8 bases map to TRBD1. V was pared by 6 bases and J by 6 bases, with 12 bases of the junction left unmatched. Germline CDR1 is MDHEN and CDR2 is SYDVKM. The CDR3 totals 15 residues. CDR3 sequence: CASSLRGLGTAEAFF. In nucleotides, the CDR3 is TGTGCCAGCAGCCTCAGGGGGCTGGGGACCGCTGAAGCTTTCTTT.

The rearrangement uses TRBV28 and TRBJ1-1; 8 bases agree with TRBD1. The CDR3 contains 15 residues. CDR1 is MDHEN, CDR2 SYDVKM, per germline. V lost 5 bases to trimming and J lost 0 bases; unmatched junction nucleotides: 5. The CDR3 nucleotides are TGTGCCAGCAGTCCCTCGACAGGGGTGAACACTGAAGCTTTCTTT. It encodes CASSPSTGVNTEAFF. The variable domain in full, with the rest retrieved from reference TRBV28 and TRBJ1-1, is DVKVTQSSRYLVKRTGEKVFLECVQDMDHENMFWYRQDPGLGLRLIYFSYDVKMKEKGDIPEGYSVSREKKERFSLILESASTNQTSMYLCASSPSTGVNTEAFFGQGTRLTVV.

The chain employs TRBV5-1 and TRBJ2-5; tentative D call: TRBD2 (5 bases). CDR1 and CDR2 (germline): SGHRS, YFSETQ. V was cut by 0 bases and J by 5 bases, with 11 bases left in between. The CDR3 runs to 14 residues. DNA of the CDR3: TGCGCCAGCAGCTTGGGCGGCTGGAGGGAGACCCAGTACTTC. Protein: CASSLGGWRETQYF.

The chain employs TRBV27 and TRBJ2-5; TRBD2 matches 11 bases. The CDR3 covers 15 residues. Trimming removed 4 bases from V and 4 bases from J; junction bases left unmatched: 5. From germline, CDR1 is MNHEY and CDR2 SMNVEV (reference sequence). The CDR3 DNA is TGTGCCAGCAGTTCCCTAGCGGGGGGTGGAGAGACCCAGTACTTC. Translation gives CASSSLAGGGETQYF.

This clone appeared once. The chain employs TRBV6-6 and TRBJ1-4, with D possibly matching TRBD1 (5 bases). V shed 8 bases and J shed 0 bases, with 10 bases lying between them. This CDR3 spans 14 amino acids. Germline values: CDR1 MNHNY, CDR2 SVGAGI (reference sequence). The CDR3 region is CASERQPTNEKLFF. The DNA of the CDR3 is TGTGCCAGCGAGAGACAGCCAACTAATGAAAAACTGTTTTTT.

The chain couples TRBV6-6 to TRBJ2-2; tentatively, D is TRBD1 (6 bases). This CDR3 comprises 13 residues. V was shortened by 6 bases and J by 6 bases, with 11 bases between the two germline ends. Looked up from germline, CDR1 is MNHNY and CDR2 is SVGAGI (reference sequence). The CDR3 loop reads CASRNRAPGELFF. The CDR3 coding sequence is TGTGCCAGCAGGAACAGGGCCCCCGGGGAGCTGTTTTTT.